A single sample gave rise to the 17 T cell receptor beta chains below, sequenced in a study of T cells in localized non-small cell lung cancer. Clones were sequenced by immunoSEQ multiplex PCR, and TCRdb holds only the in-frame ones, with some missing. The repertoire holds about 27,000 clones, with 90% as singletons. The source was peripheral blood, collected before any cancer treatment. The origin of the receptors is a woman aged 40 to 75 with stage I lung adenocarcinoma.

The CDR3 DNA reads as TGTGCCTGGAGAATGGACAGGGCCCTCGAAGCTTTCTTT. The encoded protein is CAWRMDRALEAFF. V is TRBV30 and J is TRBJ1-1; TRBD1 agrees at 8 bases. Germline assignment: CDR1 GTSNPN and CDR2 SVGIG (reference sequence). CDR3 length equals 13 residues. The junction had 8 bases not matched to a gene; V was cut back by 3 bases and J by 8 bases.

CDR3 loop: CASSQTGGAGNSPLHF. In DNA form, the CDR3 reads TGTGCCAGCTCACAGACAGGGGGCGCGGGCAATTCACCCCTCCACTTT. The genes are TRBV18 and TRBJ1-6, with TRBD1 matching 10 bases. The V segment lost 4 bases and the J segment 7 bases; nucleotides outside the gene matches: 7. Germline-derived CDR1 and CDR2 are KGHSH and LQKENI. The CDR3 has 16 amino acids.

In the case of this clone: At one end, the junction sequence differs from germline, possibly due to a read error. V is TRBV9 and J is TRBJ1-3; 8 nucleotides match TRBD1. Germline CDR1 SGDLS, CDR2 YYNGEE. The CDR3 spans 17 residues. This CDR3 is CAGSNQGASLSGNTIYF. DNA for the CDR3: TGTGCCGGCAGCAATCAGGGGGCCAGCCTCTCTGGAAACACCATATATTTT.

This rearrangement joins TRBV19 to TRBJ1-4; D is unclear. The ends were cut back, 5 bases at V and 4 bases at J, with 20 bases in the middle. There are 17 residues in the CDR3. The V gene's germline CDR1 is LNHDA and CDR2 SQIVND (reference sequence). CDR3 bases: TGTGCCAGTAGTCGTTACGCCACTGGGAGCGGTAATGAAAAACTGTTTTTT. Protein: CASSRYATGSGNEKLFF.

V is TRBV4-1 and J is TRBJ2-6, with D possibly being TRBD2 (5 bases). This CDR3 is 16 amino acids long. The germline CDR1 and CDR2 sequences are MGHRA and YSYEKL. V shed 5 bases and J shed 4 bases, with 15 bases lying between them. CDR3 nucleotides: TGCGCCAGCAGCAGGACGGGGTCTGGCGGGGCCAACGTCCTGACTTTC. This translates into CASSRTGSGGANVLTF.

V gene TRBV9 combines with J gene TRBJ2-7, with D maybe TRBD1 (5 bases). The V gene lost 2 bases and the J gene lost 6 bases, with 6 bases spanning the gap. Germline values: CDR1 SGDLS, CDR2 YYNGEE. The CDR3 runs 11 residues. The CDR3 loop reads CASSVTVEQYF. CDR3 DNA sequence: TGTGCCAGCAGCGTGACAGTCGAGCAGTACTTC. Full variable domain (missing parts from reference TRBV9 and TRBJ2-7): DSGVTQTPKHLITATGQRVTLRCSPRSGDLSVYWYQQSLDQGLQFLIQYYNGEERAKGNILERFSAQQFPDLHSELNLSSLELGDSALYFCASSVTVEQYFGPGTRLTVT.

The gene calls are TRBV30 and TRBJ1-4, with 7 positions matching TRBD1. Germline V gene data show CDR1 as GTSNPN and CDR2 as SVGIG (reference sequence). After removal of 3 bases from V and 6 bases from J, the junction contained 7 bases not matched to a gene. This CDR3 has 14 residues. The CDR3 protein is CAWSPGTAYEKLFF. The CDR3 DNA follows: TGTGCCTGGAGCCCAGGGACAGCATATGAAAAACTGTTTTTT.

This sequence joins TRBV15 and TRBJ2-1; 9 nucleotides align to TRBD2. With V trimmed by 5 bases and J by 1 base, 6 bases remained unmatched. Germline V gene lookup returns CDR1 LNHNV and CDR2 YYDKDF (reference sequence). This CDR3 region has 16 residues. CDR3 sequence reads: CATSLLAGPSYNEQFF. The CDR3 DNA reads as TGTGCCACCAGCCTCCTAGCGGGGCCTTCCTACAATGAGCAGTTCTTC.

V is TRBV30 and J is TRBJ2-2; perhaps D is TRBD1 or TRBD2 (5 bases each). The CDR3 totals 14 residues. V lost 0 bases, J lost 4 bases, and 9 bases lay in between. Germline loops: CDR1 GTSNPN, CDR2 SVGIG (reference sequence). The CDR3 is CAWSVLGVTGELFF. CDR3 sequence (DNA): TGTGCCTGGAGTGTACTAGGGGTCACCGGGGAGCTGTTTTTT.

V and J are TRBV9 and TRBJ2-2; D is undetermined. The ends were cut back, 4 bases at V and 0 bases at J, with 4 bases in the middle. This CDR3 spans 13 amino acids. CDR1 is SGDLS, CDR2 YYNGEE, per germline. CDR3 coding DNA: TGTGCCAGCAGCTTCACGAACACCGGGGAGCTGTTTTTT. Translated, it gives CASSFTNTGELFF. Using reference TRBV9 and TRBJ2-2 for the parts outside the CDR3, the full variable domain is DSGVTQTPKHLITATGQRVTLRCSPRSGDLSVYWYQQSLDQGLQFLIQYYNGEERAKGNILERFSAQQFPDLHSELNLSSLELGDSALYFCASSFTNTGELFFGEGSRLTVL.

This clone was found once. CDR3 DNA: TGCGCCAGCAGCCAAGCCGGGGATTACGAGCAGTACTTC. Translating it yields CASSQAGDYEQYF. J is TRBJ2-7 and V is TRBV4-1; D is perhaps TRBD2 (5 bases). Trimming left V 1 base short and J 4 bases short, with 8 bases between. Germline CDR1 and CDR2: MGHRA and YSYEKL. The CDR3 is 13 residues long.

CDR3 nucleotide sequence: TGTGCCAGCTCACCACCCCCGGCGGCGGGTGGGGCCAACGTCCTGACTTTC. Residues: CASSPPPAAGGANVLTF. The rearrangement links TRBV18 to TRBJ2-6, with D maybe TRBD2 (5 bases). With 0 bases removed from V and 3 bases from J, the gap between germline ends came to 12 bases. This CDR3 has 17 residues. From germline, CDR1 is KGHSH and CDR2 LQKENI.

The genes are TRBV6-6 and TRBJ1-1; no reliable D call. Germline CDR1 MNHNY, CDR2 SVGAGI (reference sequence). The V and J ends lost 5 bases and 4 bases respectively, with 11 bases between them. The CDR3 spans 13 residues. Here the CDR3 DNA reads TGTGCCAGCAGTGCCGGACGGATCACTGAAGCTTTCTTT. Residues: CASSAGRITEAFF.

V and J are TRBV6-5 and TRBJ2-7; D may be TRBD2 (5 bases). Trimming removed 11 bases from V and 3 bases from J, with 14 bases in between. Germline V gives CDR1 MNHEY, CDR2 SVGAGI. This CDR3 is 12 amino acids long. The CDR3, as DNA: TGTGCCTCAATGCGGGCAAGCTACGAGCAGTACTTC. Protein product: CASMRASYEQYF.

Details on this clone: Additional DNA sequences in this sample encode the identical CDR3. The rearrangement joins TRBV25-1 to TRBJ1-3; D ambiguous. Germline V lookup: CDR1 MGHDK, CDR2 SYGVNS. This CDR3 region has 14 residues. V lost 3 bases and J 0 bases, leaving 6 bases between the germline ends. The CDR3 protein is CASSELSSGNTIYF. Here the CDR3 DNA reads TGTGCCAGCAGTGAGCTGTCCTCTGGAAACACCATATATTTT.

The J gene is TRBJ1-2, the V gene TRBV2; D is perhaps TRBD1 (6 bases). Germline CDR1 SNHLY, CDR2 FYNNEI. V lost 8 bases to trimming and J lost 4 bases, with 8 bases between them. The CDR3 length is 11 residues. CDR3 residues: CASWTVYGYTF. For the CDR3, the DNA is TGTGCCAGCTGGACAGTCTATGGCTACACCTTC.

CDR3: CASSPRASGGATKNEQFF. As DNA, the CDR3 is TGTGCCAGCTCACCTAGGGCTAGCGGGGGGGCAACGAAAAATGAGCAGTTCTTC. The chain couples TRBV18 to TRBJ2-1, with 12 bases aligning to TRBD2. With V trimmed by 3 bases and J by 7 bases, 13 bases remained unmatched. In germline, CDR1 is KGHSH, CDR2 LQKENI. This CDR3 has 18 residues.